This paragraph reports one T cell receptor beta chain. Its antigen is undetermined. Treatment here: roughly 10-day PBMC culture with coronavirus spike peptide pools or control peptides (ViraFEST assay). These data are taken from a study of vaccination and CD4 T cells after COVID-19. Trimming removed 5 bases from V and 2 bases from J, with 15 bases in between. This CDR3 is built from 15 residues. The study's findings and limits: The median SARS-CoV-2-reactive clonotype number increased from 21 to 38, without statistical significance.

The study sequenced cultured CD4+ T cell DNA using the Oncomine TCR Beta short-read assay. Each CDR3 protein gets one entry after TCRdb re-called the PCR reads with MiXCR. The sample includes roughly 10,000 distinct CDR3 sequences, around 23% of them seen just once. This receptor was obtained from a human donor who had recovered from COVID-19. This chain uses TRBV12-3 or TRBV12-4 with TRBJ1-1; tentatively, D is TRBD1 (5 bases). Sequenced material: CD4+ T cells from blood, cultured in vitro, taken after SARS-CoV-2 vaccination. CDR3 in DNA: TGTGCCAGCAGTCAGTTCCTCAGGGCTAACACTGAAGCTTTCTTT. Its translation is CASSQFLRANTEAFF.